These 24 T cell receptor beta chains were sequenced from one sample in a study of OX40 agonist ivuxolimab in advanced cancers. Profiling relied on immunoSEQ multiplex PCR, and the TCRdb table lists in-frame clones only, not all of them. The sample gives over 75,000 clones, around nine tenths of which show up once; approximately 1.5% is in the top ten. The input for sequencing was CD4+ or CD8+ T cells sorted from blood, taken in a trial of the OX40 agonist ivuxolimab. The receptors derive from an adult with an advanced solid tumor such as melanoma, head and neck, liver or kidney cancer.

CDR3: CASSTRLEVDTQYF. The CDR3, as DNA: TGTGCCAGTAGTACACGTCTTGAGGTAGATACGCAGTATTTT. The chain is built from TRBV19 and TRBJ2-3, with D uncertain. This CDR3 is built from 14 residues. The germline V and J ends were trimmed by 4 bases and 5 bases, with 13 bases remaining between them. Germline values: CDR1 LNHDA, CDR2 SQIVND (reference sequence).

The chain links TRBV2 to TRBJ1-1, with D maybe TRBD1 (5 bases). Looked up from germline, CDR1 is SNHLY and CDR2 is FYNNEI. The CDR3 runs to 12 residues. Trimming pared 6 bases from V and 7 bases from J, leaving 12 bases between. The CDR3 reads CASRATGGEAFF. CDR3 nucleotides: TGTGCCAGCAGAGCTACGGGGGGTGAAGCTTTCTTT.

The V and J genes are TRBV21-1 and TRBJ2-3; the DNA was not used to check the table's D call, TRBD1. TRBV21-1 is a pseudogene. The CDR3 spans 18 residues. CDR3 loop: CASSVRLTGTGGTDTQYF. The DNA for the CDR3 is TGTGCCAGCAGCGTCCGGCTCACCGGGACAGGGGGGACAGATACGCAGTATTTT.

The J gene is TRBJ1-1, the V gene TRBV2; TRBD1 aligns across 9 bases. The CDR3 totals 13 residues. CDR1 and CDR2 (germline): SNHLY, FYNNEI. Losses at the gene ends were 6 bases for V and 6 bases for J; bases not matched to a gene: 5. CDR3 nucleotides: TGTGCCAGCAGCCGGGACAGGGCATCTGAAGCTTTCTTT. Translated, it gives CASSRDRASEAFF. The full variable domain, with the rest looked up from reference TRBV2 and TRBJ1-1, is EPEVTQTPSHQVTQMGQEVILRCVPISNHLYFYWYRQILGQKVEFLVSFYNNEISEKSEIFDDQFSVERPDGSNFTLKIRSTKLEDSAMYFCASSRDRASEAFFGQGTRLTVV.

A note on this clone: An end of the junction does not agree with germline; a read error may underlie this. CDR3 sequence: CASMPGQGNYQTQHF. The CDR3 DNA is TGTGCCAGCATGCCAGGCCAAGGGAACTATCAGACCCAGCATTTT. V is TRBV6-1 and J is TRBJ1-5; D unclear. The germline V gene has CDR1 MNHNS and CDR2 SASEGT. The CDR3 contains 15 residues.

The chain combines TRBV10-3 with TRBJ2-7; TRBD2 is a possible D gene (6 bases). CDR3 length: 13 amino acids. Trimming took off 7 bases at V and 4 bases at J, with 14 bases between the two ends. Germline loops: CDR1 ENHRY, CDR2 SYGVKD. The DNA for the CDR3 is TGTGCCATCACGGAGGGGCCACCGTACGAGCAGTACTTC. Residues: CAITEGPPYEQYF.

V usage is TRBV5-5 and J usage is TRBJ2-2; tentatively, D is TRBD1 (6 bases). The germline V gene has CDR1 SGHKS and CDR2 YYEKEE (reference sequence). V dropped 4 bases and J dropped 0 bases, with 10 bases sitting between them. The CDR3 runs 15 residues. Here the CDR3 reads CASSPRTANTGELFF. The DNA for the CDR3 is TGTGCCAGCAGCCCGAGGACAGCGAACACCGGGGAGCTGTTTTTT.

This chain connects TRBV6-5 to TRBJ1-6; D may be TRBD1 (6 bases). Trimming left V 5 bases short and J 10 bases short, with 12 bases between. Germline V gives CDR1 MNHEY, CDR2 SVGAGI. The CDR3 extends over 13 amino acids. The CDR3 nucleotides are TGTGCCAGCAGTCCCAGGGGTGAATCACCCCTCCACTTT. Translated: CASSPRGESPLHF.

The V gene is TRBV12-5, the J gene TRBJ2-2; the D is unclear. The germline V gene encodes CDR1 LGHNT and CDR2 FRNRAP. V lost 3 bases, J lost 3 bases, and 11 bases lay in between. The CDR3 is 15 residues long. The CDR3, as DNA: TGTGCTAGTGGTTTATATATTGGGGACACCGGGGAGCTGTTTTTT. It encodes CASGLYIGDTGELFF.

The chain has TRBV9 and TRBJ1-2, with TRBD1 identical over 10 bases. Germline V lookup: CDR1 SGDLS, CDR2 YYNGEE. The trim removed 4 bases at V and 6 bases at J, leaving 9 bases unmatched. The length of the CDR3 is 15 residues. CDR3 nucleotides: TGTGCCAGCAGCCTACAGACAGGGGGCGCAAATGGCTACACCTTC. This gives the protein CASSLQTGGANGYTF.

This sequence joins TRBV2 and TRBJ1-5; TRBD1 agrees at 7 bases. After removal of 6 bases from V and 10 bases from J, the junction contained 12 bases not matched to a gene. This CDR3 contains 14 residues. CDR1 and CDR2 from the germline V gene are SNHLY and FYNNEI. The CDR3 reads CASSEGQSSRPQHF. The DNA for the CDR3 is TGTGCCAGCAGCGAGGGACAGTCAAGCCGACCCCAGCATTTT. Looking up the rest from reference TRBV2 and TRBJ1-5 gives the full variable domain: EPEVTQTPSHQVTQMGQEVILRCVPISNHLYFYWYRQILGQKVEFLVSFYNNEISEKSEIFDDQFSVERPDGSNFTLKIRSTKLEDSAMYFCASSEGQSSRPQHFGDGTRLSIL.

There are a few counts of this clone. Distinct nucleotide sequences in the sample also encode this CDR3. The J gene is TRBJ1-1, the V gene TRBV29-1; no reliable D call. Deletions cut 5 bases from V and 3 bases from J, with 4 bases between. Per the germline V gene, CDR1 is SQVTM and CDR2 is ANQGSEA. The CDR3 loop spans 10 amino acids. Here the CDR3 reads CSVRDTEAFF. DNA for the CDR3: TGCAGCGTTCGAGACACTGAAGCTTTCTTT.

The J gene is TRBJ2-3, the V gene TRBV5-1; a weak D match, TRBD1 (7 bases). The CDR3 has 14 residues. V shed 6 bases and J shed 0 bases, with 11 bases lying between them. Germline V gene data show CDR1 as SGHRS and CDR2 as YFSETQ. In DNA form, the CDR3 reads TGCGCCAGCACGGAGGGGGCTAGCACAGATACGCAGTATTTT. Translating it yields CASTEGASTDTQYF.

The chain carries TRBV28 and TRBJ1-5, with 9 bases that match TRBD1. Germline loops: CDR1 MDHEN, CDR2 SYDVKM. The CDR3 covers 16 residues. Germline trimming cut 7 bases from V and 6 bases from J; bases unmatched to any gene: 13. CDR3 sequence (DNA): TGTGCCAGCACCATGGGGACAGGGCGAGGTGGTCAGCCCCAGCATTTT. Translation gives CASTMGTGRGGQPQHF.

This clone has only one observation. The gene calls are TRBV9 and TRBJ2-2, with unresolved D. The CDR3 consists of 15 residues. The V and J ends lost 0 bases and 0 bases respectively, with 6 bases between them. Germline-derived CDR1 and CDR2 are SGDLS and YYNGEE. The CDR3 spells CASSVASTNTGELFF. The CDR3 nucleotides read TGTGCCAGCAGCGTAGCGAGTACGAACACCGGGGAGCTGTTTTTT.

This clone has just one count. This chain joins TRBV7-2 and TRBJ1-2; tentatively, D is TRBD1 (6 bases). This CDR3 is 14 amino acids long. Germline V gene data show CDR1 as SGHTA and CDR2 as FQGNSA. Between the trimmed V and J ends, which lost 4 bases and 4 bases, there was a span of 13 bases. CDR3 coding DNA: TGTGCCAGCAGCTCGCAGGGGAAGGGCTATGGCTACACCTTC. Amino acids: CASSSQGKGYGYTF.

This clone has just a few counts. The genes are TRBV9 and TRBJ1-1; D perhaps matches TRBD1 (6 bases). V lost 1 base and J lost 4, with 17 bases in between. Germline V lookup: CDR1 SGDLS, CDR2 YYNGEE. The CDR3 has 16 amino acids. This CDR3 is CASSVTGKGFSTEAFF. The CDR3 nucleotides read TGTGCCAGCAGCGTAACAGGGAAGGGTTTTAGCACTGAAGCTTTCTTT.

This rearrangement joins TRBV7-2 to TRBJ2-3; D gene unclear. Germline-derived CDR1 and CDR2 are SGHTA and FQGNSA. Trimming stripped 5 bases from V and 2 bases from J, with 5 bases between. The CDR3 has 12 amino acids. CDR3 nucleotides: TGTGCCAGCAGCCGAGACACAGATACGCAGTATTTT. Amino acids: CASSRDTDTQYF.

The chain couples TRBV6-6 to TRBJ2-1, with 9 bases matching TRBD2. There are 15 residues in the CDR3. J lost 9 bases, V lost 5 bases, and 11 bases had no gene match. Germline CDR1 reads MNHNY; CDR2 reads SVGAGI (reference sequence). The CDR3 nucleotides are TGTGCCAGCAGTCCTGTTCTAGCGGGATCTGGTGAGCAGTTCTTC. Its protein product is CASSPVLAGSGEQFF.

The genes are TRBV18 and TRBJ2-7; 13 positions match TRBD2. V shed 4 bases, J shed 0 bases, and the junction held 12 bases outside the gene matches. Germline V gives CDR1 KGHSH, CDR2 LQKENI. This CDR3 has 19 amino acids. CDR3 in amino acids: CASSQNPTSGRSSSYEQYF. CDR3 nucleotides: TGTGCCAGCTCACAAAACCCGACTAGCGGGAGGTCCAGCTCCTACGAGCAGTACTTC.

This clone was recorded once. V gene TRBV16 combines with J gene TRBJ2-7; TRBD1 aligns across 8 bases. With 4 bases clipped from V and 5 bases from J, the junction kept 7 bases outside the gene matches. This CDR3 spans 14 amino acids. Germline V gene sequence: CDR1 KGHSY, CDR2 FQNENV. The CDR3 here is CASSPTGGRDEQYF. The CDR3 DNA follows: TGTGCCAGCAGCCCCACAGGGGGTAGAGACGAGCAGTACTTC.

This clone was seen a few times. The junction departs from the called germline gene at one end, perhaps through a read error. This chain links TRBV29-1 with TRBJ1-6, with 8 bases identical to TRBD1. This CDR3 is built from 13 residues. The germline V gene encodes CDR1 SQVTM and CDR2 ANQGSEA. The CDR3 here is CSVKDRGESPLHF. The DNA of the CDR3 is TGCAGCGTTAAAGACAGGGGTGAATCACCCCTCCACTTT. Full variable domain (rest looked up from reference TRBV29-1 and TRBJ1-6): SAVISQKPSRDICQRGTSLTIQCQVDSQVTMMFWYRQQPGQSLTLIATANQGSEATYESGFVIDKFPISRPNLTFSTLTVSNMSPEDSSIYLCSVKDRGESPLHFGNGTRLTVT.

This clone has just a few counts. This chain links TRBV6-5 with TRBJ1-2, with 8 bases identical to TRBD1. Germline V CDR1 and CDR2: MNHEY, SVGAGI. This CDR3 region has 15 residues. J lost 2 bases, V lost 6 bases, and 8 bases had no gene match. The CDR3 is CASSPQGARNYGYTF. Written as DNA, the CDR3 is TGTGCCAGCAGCCCCCAGGGGGCACGGAACTATGGCTACACCTTC.

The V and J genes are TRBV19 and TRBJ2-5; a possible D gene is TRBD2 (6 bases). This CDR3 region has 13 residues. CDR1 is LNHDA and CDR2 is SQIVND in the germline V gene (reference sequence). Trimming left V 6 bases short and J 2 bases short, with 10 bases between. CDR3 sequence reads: CASSSREQETQYF. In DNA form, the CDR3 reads TGTGCCAGTAGCTCCCGGGAGCAAGAGACCCAGTACTTC. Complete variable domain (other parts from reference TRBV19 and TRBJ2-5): DGGITQSPKYLFRKEGQNVTLSCEQNLNHDAMYWYRQDPGQGLRLIYYSQIVNDFQKGDIAEGYSVSREKKESFPLTVTSAQKNPTAFYLCASSSREQETQYFGPGTRLLVL.